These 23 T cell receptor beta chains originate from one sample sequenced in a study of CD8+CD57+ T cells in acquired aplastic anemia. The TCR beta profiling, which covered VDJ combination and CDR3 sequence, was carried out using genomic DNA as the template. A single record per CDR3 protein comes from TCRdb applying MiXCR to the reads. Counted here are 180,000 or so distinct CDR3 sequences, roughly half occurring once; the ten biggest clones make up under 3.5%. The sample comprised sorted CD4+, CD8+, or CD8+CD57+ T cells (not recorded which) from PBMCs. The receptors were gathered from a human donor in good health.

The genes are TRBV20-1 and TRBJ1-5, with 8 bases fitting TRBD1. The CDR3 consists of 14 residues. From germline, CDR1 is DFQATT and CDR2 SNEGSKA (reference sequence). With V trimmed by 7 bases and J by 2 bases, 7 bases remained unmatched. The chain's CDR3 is CSGTDRVGNQPQHF. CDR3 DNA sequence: TGCAGTGGGACGGACAGGGTGGGCAATCAGCCCCAGCATTTT.

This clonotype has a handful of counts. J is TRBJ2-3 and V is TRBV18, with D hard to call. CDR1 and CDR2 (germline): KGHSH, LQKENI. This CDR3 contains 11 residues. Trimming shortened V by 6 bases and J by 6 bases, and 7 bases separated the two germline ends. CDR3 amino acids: CASSLFDTQYF. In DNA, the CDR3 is TGTGCCAGCTCCCTTTTTGATACGCAGTATTTT.

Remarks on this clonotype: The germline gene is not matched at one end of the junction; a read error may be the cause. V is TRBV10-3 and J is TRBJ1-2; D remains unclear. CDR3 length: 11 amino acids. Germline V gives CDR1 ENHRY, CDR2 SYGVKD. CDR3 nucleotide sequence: TGTGCCTCCTCGCCGGGCTATAGCTACACCTTC. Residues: CASSPGYSYTF.

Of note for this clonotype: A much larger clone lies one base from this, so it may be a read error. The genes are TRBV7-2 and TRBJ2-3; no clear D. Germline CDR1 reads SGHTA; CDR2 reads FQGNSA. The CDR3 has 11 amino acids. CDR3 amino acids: CASSLLDTHYF. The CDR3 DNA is TGTGCCAGCAGCTTATTAGATACGCACTATTTT.

CDR3 nucleotides: TGTGCCATCAGCGGGACAGGCCGGGCATGGAACACTGAAGCTTTCTTT. It translates to CAISGTGRAWNTEAFF. The J gene is TRBJ1-1, the V gene TRBV10-3; TRBD1 matches 8 bases. This CDR3 is 16 amino acids long. Unmatched junction bases numbered 10, after V lost 6 bases and J lost 1 base. Germline V gene lookup returns CDR1 ENHRY and CDR2 SYGVKD.

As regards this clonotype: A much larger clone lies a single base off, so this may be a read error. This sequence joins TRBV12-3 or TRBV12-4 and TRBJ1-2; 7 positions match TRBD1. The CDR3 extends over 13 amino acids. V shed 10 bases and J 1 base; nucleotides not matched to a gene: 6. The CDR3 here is CANSPGGNYGYTF. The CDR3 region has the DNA TGTGCCAACAGCCCAGGGGGTAACTATGGCTACACCTTC.

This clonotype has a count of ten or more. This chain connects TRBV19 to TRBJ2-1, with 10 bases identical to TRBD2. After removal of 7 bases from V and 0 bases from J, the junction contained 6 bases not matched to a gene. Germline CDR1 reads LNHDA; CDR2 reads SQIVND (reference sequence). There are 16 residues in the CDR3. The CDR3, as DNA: TGTGCCAGTAAGCGGGAGGGAACTCGCTCCTACAATGAGCAGTTCTTC. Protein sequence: CASKREGTRSYNEQFF.

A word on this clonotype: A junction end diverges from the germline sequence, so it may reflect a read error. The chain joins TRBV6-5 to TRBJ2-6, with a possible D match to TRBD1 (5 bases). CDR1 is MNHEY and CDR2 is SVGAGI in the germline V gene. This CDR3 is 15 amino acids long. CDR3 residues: CASSLGVGGADVLTF. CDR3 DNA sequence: TGTGCCAGCAGTTTAGGGGTTGGTGGGGCCGACGTCCTGACTTTC.

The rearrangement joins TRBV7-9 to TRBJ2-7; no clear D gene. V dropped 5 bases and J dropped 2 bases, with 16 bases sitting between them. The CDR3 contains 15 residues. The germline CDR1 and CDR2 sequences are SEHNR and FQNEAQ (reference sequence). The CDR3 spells CASSHPEKLTYEQYF. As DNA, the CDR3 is TGTGCCAGCAGCCACCCCGAAAAGTTAACCTACGAGCAGTACTTC.

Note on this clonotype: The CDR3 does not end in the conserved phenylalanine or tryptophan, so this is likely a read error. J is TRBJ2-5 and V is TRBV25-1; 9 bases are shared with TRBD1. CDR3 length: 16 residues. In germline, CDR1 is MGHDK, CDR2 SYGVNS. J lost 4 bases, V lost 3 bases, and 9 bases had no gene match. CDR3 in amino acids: CASSDPGGTGRETQYL. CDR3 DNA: TGTGCCAGCAGTGACCCAGGCGGGACAGGGAGAGAGACCCAGTACCTC.

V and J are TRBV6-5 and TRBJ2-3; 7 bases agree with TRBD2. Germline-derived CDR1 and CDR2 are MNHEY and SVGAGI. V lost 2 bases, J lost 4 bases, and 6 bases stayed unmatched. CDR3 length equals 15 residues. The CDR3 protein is CASSYRGGRSDTQYF. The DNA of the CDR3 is TGTGCCAGCAGTTACCGGGGCGGGAGATCAGATACGCAGTATTTT.

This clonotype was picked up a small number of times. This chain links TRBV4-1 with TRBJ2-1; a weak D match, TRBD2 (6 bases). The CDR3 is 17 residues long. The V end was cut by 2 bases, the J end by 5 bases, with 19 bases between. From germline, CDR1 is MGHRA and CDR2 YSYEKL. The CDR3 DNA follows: TGCGCCAGCAGCCAAAGGCCGGCGGGACTCCTAAACAATGAGCAGTTCTTC. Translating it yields CASSQRPAGLLNNEQFF.

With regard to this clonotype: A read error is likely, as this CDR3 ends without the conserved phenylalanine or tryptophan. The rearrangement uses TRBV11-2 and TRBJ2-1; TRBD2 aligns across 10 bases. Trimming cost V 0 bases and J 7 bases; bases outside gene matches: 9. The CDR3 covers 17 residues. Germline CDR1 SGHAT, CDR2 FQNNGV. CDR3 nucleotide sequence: TGTGCCAGCAGCTTAGATCTGGTAGCGGGAGGTAGGAATGAGCAGTTCCTC. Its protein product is CASSLDLVAGGRNEQFL.

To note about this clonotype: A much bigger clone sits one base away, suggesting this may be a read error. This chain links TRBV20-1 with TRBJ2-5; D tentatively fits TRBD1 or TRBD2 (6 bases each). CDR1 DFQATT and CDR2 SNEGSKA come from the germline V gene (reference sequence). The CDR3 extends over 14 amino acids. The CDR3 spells CGAVRGEFRETQYF. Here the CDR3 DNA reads TGCGGTGCTGTAAGGGGGGAGTTCCGAGAGACCCAGTACTTC.

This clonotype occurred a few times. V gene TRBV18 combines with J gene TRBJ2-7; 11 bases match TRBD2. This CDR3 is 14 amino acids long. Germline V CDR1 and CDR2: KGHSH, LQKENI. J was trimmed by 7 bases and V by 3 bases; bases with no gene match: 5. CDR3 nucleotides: TGTGCCAGCTCACCGGGACTAGCGGCGGGGGAGCAGTACTTC. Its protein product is CASSPGLAAGEQYF. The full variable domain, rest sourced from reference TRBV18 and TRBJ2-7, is NAGVMQNPRHLVRRRGQEARLRCSPMKGHSHVYWYRQLPEEGLKFMVYLQKENIIDESGMPKERFSAEFPKEGPSILRIQQVVRGDSAAYFCASSPGLAAGEQYFGPGTRLTVT.

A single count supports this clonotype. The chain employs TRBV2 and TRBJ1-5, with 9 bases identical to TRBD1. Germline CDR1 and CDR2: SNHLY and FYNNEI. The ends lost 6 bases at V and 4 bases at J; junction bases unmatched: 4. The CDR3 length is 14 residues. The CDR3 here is CASSEQGANQPQHF. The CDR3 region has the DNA TGTGCCAGCAGCGAACAGGGGGCGAATCAGCCCCAGCATTTT.

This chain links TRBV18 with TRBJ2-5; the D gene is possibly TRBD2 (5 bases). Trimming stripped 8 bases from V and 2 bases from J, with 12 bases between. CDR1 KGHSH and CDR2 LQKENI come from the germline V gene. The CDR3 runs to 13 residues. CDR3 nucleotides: TGTGCCAGCCGTAGAGCGGTTCAAGAGACCCAGTACTTC. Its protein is CASRRAVQETQYF.

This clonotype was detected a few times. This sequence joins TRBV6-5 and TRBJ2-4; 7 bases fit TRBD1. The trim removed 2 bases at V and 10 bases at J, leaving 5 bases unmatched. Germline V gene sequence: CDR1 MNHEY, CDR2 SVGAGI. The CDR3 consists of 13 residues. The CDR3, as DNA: TGTGCCAGCAGTTACGTACAGGGGAGAATTCAGTACTTC. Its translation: CASSYVQGRIQYF.

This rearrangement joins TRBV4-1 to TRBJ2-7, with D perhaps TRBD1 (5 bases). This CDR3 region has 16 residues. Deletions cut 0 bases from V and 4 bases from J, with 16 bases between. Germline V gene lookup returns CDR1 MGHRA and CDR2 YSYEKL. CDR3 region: CASSQDQNRKGYEQYF. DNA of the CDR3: TGCGCCAGCAGCCAAGATCAGAACAGGAAGGGGTACGAGCAGTACTTC.

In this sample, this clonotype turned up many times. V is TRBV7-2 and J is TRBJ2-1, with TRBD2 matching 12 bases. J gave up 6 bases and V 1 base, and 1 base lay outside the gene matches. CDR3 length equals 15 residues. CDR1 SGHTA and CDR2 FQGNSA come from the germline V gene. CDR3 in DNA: TGTGCCAGCAGCTTAGAACTAGCGGGAGGCAATGAGCAGTTCTTC. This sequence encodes CASSLELAGGNEQFF.

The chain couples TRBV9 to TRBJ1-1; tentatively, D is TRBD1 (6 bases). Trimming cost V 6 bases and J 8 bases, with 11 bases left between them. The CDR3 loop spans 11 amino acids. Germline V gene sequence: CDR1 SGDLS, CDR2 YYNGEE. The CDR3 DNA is TGTGCCAGCACCCCCGGACAGGAAGCTTTCTTT. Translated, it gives CASTPGQEAFF.

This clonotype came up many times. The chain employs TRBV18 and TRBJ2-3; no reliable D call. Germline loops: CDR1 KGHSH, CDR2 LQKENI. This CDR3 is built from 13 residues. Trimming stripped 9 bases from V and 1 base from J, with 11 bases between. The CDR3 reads CASSPPGTDTQYF. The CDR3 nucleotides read TGTGCCAGTAGTCCCCCTGGCACAGATACGCAGTATTTT.

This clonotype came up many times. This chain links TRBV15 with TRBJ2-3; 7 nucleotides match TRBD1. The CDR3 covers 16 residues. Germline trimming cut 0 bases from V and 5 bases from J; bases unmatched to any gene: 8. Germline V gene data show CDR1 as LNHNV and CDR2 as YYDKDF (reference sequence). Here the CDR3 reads CATSRDGTAGLDTQYF. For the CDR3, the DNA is TGTGCCACCAGCAGAGACGGGACAGCCGGGCTAGATACGCAGTATTTT. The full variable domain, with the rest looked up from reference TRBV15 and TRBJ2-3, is DAMVIQNPRYQVTQFGKPVTLSCSQTLNHNVMYWYQQKSSQAPKLLFHYYDKDFNNEADTPDNFQSRRPNTSFCFLDIRSPGLGDTAMYLCATSRDGTAGLDTQYFGPGTRLTVL.